This TCR beta chain derives from a study of T cells in lung cancer brain metastases (dated by TCRdb to 2016 to 2018). The study in broad terms: Most of the 20 patients had a history of tobacco use, with a median of 40 pack-years. Eighteen of the 20 patients received no interval therapy between primary and metastasis resection. TCR beta CDR3 repertoires were compared between fully resected primary non-small cell lung cancers and paired brain metastases. The cohort comprised around 20 patients contributing around 40 specimens, one primary lung lesion and one brain metastasis each. The average DNA integrity number was about 3.5 in both primary and metastatic specimens, and the two sites did not differ significantly. The median interval between acquisition of the primary specimen and acquisition of the brain metastasis specimen was 348 days. Of the patients, around 12 were female and several were male, and their median age at first diagnosis was around 57 years. What the work shows at the level of the full study, not this receptor alone: The ten most abundant clones made up a significantly larger repertoire fraction in brain metastases than primaries, suggesting clonal expansion. Most clones were found to be lesion-specific, and limited overlap was observed between paired lesions (mean Morisita index about 0.24). It was not possible to control for the effects of preoperative corticosteroids on T cell infiltration in brain metastases. Retrieval of the complete infiltrating T cell repertoire may have been prevented by DNA fragmentation in FFPE samples. Significantly fewer unique productive clones were found in brain metastases than in paired primaries (median approximately 1,600 versus 4,100).

Patients had resection for either synchronous oligometastatic disease or delayed recurrence of a solitary brain metastasis. To avoid including cancers other than NSCLC, any patient with a history of multiple malignancies was excluded. Tumor areas were macrodissected from roughly 5 deparaffinized about 11 um unstained sections under guidance from marked H&E slides. All specimens were fixed in formalin and embedded in paraffin (FFPE). The AllPrep DNA/RNA FFPE Kit was used to extract genomic DNA. Each sample received roughly 2 to 5.5 ug of genomic DNA as input, and the DNA input was kept equal within each pair of samples. TCR beta libraries were built with the immunoSEQ hsTCRbeta Kit using multiplexed V and J gene primers in two PCR steps. Pooled libraries with positive and negative controls were sequenced on an Illumina MiSeq using a 100-cycle paired-end protocol. The paper's processing steps were these. The immunoSEQ vendor processed the raw data into normalized, annotated TCR beta repertoire reports. Richness was defined as unique clones by nucleotide sequence, and total richness was extrapolated with the iChao1 and Efron-Thisted estimators. Paired lesions were characterized and compared using Pielou's evenness, Simpson's index, top-ten clone proportional abundance, and the Morisita overlap index. The table comes from immuneACCESS by way of TCRdb, which keeps in-frame sequences with V and J called. Part of the clones is missing from these tables; in studies checked, under half for an unresolved V gene and the rest for unknown reasons. That table gives V, J and clone size, and the DNA gave D and trimming. For this sample there are approximately 4,800 clones; 70% to 90% appear just once. The ten top clones hold roughly 3.4% of the sample.

Spanning cysteine to phenylalanine, the CDR3 consists of 14 amino acids. The only DNA kept is the CDR3, 42 bases in frame from the first base. The CDR1 and CDR2 encoded by the germline V gene are MNHEY and SVGAGI. V ends up 4 bases short and J 6 bases short, with an unmatched junction base count of 8. Note on this clone: Its antigen is still unknown. Qualities for individual bases were not recorded, and no much larger clone is one base off.

The sequenced sample was tumor tissue from the primary lung tumor. Taken with the paper, the label for cell subset or site translates to: primary lung cancer lesion. The clonotype comes from a woman aged 50 to 65 with non-small cell lung cancer. Here the chain combines TRBV6-5 and TRBJ1-2; 7 of the junction bases match TRBD1. The DNA reads as follows: TGTGCCAGCAGTTTACGGGACAGAAGGAATGGCTACACCTTC. Translated, this gives CASSLRDRRNGYTF.